This T cell receptor beta chain was sequenced for a study of technical replicates of blood from a few donors. The V gene's germline CDR1 is MGHRA and CDR2 YSYEKL. V dropped 2 bases and J dropped 5; count of bases not matched to a gene: 3. The CDR3 extends over 15 amino acids. The protocol was immunoSEQ multiplex PCR, while the TCRdb copy is restricted to in-frame clones and leaves out a portion. The table lists roughly 80,000 clones, about 89% of them singletons. The TCR originated in a human donor in good health. This chain connects TRBV4-1 to TRBJ2-3, with TRBD2 matching 11 bases. The sample taken for sequencing was T cells isolated from PBMCs. CDR3 sequence (DNA): TGCGCCAGCAGCCAATCAGGACTAGCGGGAGATACGCAGTATTTT. This codes for CASSQSGLAGDTQYF.